This T cell receptor (beta chain) was obtained from a study of control samples from healthy donors and cancer patients. This CDR3 is 13 amino acids long. Germline values: CDR1 ENHRY, CDR2 SYGVKD. V lost 6 bases, J lost 3 bases, and 11 bases lay in between. Profiled with immunoSEQ multiplex PCR; TCRdb holds only in-frame clones, not every one. The profile shows roughly 120,000 clones, around 87% of them singletons. The clonotype was recovered from a woman aged 50 to 60 with colorectal cancer. What was sequenced was PBMCs. The chain carries TRBV10-3 and TRBJ1-1; tentatively, D is TRBD1 (6 bases). The CDR3 coding sequence is TGTGCCATCAGCCCCAGGGGAGACACTGAAGCTTTCTTT. It is translated as CAISPRGDTEAFF.